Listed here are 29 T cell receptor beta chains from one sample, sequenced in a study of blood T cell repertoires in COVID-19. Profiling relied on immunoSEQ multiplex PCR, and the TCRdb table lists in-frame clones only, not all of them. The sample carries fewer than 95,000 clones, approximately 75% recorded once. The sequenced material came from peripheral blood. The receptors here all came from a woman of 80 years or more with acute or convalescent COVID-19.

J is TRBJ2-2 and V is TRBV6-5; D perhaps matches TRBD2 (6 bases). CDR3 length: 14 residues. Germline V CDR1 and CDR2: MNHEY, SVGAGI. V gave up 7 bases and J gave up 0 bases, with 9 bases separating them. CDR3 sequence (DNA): TGTGCCAGCACGCGGGGCGCGAACACCGGGGAGCTGTTTTTT. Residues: CASTRGANTGELFF.

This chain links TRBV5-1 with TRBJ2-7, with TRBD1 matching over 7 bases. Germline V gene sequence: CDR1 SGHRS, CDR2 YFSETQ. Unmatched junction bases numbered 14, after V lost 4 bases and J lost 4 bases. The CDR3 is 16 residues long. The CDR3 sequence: CASSLWAGTDSYEQYF. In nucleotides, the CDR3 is TGCGCCAGCAGCCTTTGGGCCGGGACAGACTCTTACGAGCAGTACTTC.

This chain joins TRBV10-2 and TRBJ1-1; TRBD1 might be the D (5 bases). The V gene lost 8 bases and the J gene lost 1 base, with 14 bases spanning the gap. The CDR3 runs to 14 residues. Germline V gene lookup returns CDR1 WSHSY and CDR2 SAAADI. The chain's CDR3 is CASVRTLGNTEAFF. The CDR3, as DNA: TGCGCCAGCGTTAGGACACTCGGGAACACTGAAGCTTTCTTT.

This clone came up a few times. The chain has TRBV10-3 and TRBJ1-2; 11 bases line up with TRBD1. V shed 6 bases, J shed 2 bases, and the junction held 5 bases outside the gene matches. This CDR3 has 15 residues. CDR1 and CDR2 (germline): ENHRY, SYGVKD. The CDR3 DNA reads TGTGCCATCAGACCCGGGACAGGGGGGAACTATGGCTACACCTTC. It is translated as CAIRPGTGGNYGYTF.

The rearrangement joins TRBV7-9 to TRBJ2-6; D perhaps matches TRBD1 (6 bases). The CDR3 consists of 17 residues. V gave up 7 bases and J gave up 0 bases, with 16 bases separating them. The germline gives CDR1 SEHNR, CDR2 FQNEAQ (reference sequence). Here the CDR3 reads CASTTQGPDSGANVLTF. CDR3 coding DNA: TGTGCCAGCACCACACAGGGTCCCGACTCTGGGGCCAACGTCCTGACTTTC.

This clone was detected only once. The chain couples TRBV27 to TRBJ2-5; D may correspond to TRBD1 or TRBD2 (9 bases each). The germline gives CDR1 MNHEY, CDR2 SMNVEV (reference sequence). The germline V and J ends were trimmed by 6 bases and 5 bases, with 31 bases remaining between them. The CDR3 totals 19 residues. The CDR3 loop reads CASSPGTGSGGGAYETQYF. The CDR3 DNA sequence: TGTGCCAGCAGCCCCGGGACAGGGTCAGGCGGGGGGGCCTACGAGACCCAGTACTTC.

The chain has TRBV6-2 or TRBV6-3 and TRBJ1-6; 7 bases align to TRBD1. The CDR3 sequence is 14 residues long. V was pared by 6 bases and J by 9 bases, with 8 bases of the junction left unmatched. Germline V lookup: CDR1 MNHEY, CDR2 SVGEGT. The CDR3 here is CASSPGQEGSPLHF. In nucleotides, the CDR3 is TGTGCCAGCAGCCCTGGACAGGAGGGTTCACCCCTCCACTTT.

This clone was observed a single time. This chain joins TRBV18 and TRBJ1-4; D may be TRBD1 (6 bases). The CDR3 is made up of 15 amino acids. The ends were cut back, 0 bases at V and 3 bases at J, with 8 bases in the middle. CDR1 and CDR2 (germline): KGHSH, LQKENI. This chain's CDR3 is CASSPPGGANEKLFF. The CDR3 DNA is TGTGCCAGCTCACCACCAGGGGGAGCTAATGAAAAACTGTTTTTT. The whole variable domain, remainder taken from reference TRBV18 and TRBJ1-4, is NAGVMQNPRHLVRRRGQEARLRCSPMKGHSHVYWYRQLPEEGLKFMVYLQKENIIDESGMPKERFSAEFPKEGPSILRIQQVVRGDSAAYFCASSPPGGANEKLFFGSGTQLSVL.

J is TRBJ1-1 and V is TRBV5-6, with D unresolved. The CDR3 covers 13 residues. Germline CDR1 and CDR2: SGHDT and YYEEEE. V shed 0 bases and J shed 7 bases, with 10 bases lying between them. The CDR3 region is CASSLGRGGEAFF. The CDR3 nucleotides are TGTGCCAGCAGCTTGGGCCGGGGAGGTGAAGCTTTCTTT.

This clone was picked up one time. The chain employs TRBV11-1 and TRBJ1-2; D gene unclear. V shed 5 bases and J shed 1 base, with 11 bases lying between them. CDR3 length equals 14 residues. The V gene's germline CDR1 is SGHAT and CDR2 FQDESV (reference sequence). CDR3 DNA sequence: TGTGCCAGCAGCCTCACAGCAATTAACTATGGCTACACCTTC. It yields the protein CASSLTAINYGYTF. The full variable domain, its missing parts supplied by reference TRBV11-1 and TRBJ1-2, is EAEVAQSPRYKITEKSQAVAFWCDPISGHATLYWYRQILGQGPELLVQFQDESVVDDSQLPKDRFSAERLKGVDSTLKIQPAELGDSAMYLCASSLTAINYGYTFGSGTRLTVV.

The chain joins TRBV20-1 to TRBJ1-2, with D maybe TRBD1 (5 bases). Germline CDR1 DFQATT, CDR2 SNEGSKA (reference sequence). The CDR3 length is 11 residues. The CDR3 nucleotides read TGCACCCCCGGGGGGATCTATGGCTACACCTTC. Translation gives CTPGGIYGYTF.

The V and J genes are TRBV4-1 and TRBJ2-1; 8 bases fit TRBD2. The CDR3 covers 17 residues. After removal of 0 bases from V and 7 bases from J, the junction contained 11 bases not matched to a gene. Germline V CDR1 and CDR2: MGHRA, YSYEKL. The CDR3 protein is CASSQDQFRGGGNEQFF. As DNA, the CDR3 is TGCGCCAGCAGCCAAGATCAGTTTCGGGGGGGCGGGAATGAGCAGTTCTTC.

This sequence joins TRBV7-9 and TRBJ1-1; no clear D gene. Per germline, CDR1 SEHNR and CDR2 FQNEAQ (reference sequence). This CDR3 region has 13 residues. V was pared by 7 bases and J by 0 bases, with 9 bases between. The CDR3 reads CASTGGLNTEAFF. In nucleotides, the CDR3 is TGTGCCAGCACCGGAGGACTGAACACTGAAGCTTTCTTT.

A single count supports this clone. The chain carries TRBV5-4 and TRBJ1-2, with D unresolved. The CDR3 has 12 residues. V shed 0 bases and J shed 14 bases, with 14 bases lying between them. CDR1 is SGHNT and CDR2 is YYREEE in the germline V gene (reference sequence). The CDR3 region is CASSLEQVGKTF. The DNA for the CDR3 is TGTGCCAGCAGCTTGGAGCAGGTCGGAAAGACCTTC.

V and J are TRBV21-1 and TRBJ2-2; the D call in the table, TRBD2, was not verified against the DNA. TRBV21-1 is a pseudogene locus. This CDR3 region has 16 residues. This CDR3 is CASSKADEEGSGELFF. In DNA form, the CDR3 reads TGTGCCAGCAGCAAAGCGGATGAGGAGGGGTCCGGGGAGCTGTTTTTT.

The CDR3 nucleotides are TGTGCCAGCAGCAACCCTAGGGGCGGCAATGAGCAGTTCTTC. This translates into CASSNPRGGNEQFF. The genes are TRBV11-2 and TRBJ2-1; possibly TRBD1 for D (5 bases). Germline V gene sequence: CDR1 SGHAT, CDR2 FQNNGV. The CDR3 has 14 amino acids. V lost 5 bases, J lost 6 bases, and 14 bases lay in between.

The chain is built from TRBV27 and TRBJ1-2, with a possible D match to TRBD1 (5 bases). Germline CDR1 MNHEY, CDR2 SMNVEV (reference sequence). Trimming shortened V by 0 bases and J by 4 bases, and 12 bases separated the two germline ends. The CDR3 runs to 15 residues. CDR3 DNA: TGTGCCAGCAGTTTATCTGCCAGGGTGAGCTATGGCTACACCTTC. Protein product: CASSLSARVSYGYTF.

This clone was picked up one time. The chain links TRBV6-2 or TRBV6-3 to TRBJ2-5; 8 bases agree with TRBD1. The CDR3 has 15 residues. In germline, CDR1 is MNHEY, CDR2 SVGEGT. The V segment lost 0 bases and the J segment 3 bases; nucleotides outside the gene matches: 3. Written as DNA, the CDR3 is TGTGCCAGCAGTTACTCATCGACAGGGGAAGAGACCCAGTACTTC. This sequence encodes CASSYSSTGEETQYF.

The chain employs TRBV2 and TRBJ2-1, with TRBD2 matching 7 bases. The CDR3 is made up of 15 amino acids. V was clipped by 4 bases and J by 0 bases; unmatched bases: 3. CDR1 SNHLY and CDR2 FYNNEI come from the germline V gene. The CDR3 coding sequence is TGTGCCAGCAGTGGGGGACTAAACTCCTACAATGAGCAGTTCTTC. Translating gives CASSGGLNSYNEQFF.

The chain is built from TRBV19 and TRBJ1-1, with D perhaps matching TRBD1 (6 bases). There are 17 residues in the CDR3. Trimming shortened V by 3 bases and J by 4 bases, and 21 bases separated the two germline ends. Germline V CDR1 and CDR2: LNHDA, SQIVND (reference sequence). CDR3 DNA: TGTGCCAGTAGTATCCCGGTTGATGGGGGCCGTGGCACTGAAGCTTTCTTT. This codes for CASSIPVDGGRGTEAFF.

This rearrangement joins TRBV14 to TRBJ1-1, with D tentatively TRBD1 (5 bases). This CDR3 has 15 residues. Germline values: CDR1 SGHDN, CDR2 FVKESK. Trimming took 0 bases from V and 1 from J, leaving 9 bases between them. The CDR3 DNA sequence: TGTGCCAGCAGCCAAGAACTCCAGGGGAACACTGAAGCTTTCTTT. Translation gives CASSQELQGNTEAFF.

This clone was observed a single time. The CDR3 nucleotides are TGTGCCAGCAGCGTAGGTGTAGGGGATTCACCCCTCCACTTT. It is translated as CASSVGVGDSPLHF. This chain joins TRBV9 and TRBJ1-6, with TRBD1 as a possible D gene (5 bases). V was cut by 0 bases and J by 8 bases, with 9 bases left in between. The V gene's germline CDR1 is SGDLS and CDR2 YYNGEE. This CDR3 region has 14 residues.

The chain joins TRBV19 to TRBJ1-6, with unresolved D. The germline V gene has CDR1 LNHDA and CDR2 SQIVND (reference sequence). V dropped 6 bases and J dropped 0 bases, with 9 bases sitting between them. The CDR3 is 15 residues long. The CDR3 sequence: CASRSTSSYNSPLHF. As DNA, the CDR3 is TGTGCCAGTAGATCAACGAGCTCCTATAATTCACCCCTCCACTTT.

CDR3 sequence: CAWSNDRGFAEAFF. The CDR3 coding sequence is TGTGCCTGGAGTAACGACAGGGGTTTCGCTGAAGCTTTCTTT. J is TRBJ1-1 and V is TRBV30; 8 positions match TRBD1. From germline, CDR1 is GTSNPN and CDR2 SVGIG (reference sequence). V lost 2 bases and J lost 6; bases outside the gene matches: 8. The CDR3 runs 14 residues.

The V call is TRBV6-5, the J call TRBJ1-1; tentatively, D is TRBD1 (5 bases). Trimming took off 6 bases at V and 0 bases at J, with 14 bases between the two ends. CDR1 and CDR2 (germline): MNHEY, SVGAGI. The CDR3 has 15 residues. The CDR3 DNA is TGTGCCAGCAGCCCCCCGGGACTCGTGAACACTGAAGCTTTCTTT. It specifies CASSPPGLVNTEAFF.

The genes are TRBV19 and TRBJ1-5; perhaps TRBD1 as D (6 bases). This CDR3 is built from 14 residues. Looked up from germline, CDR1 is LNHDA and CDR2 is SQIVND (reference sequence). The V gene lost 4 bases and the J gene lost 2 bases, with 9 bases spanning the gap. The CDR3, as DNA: TGTGCCAGTAGTACTTGGACAGGCAATCAGCCCCAGCATTTT. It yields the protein CASSTWTGNQPQHF.

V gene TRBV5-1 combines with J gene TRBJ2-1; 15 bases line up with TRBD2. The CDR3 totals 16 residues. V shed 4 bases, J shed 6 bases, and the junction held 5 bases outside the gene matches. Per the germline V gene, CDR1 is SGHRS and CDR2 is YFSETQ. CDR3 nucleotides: TGCGCCAGCAGCGTTCGGACTAGCGGGGGGGCCAATGAGCAGTTCTTC. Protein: CASSVRTSGGANEQFF.

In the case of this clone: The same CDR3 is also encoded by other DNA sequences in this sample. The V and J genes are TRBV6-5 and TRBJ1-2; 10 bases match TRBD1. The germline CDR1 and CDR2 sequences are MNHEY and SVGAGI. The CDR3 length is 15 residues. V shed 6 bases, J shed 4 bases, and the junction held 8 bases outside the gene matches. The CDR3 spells CASRPRQGAGYGYTF. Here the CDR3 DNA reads TGTGCCAGCAGGCCCCGACAGGGGGCAGGCTATGGCTACACCTTC.

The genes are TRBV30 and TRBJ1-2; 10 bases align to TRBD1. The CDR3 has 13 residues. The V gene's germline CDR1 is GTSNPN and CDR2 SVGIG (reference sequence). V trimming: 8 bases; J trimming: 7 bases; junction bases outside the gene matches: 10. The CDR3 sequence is CARSGQGYSGYTF. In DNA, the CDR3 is TGTGCCCGGTCGGGACAGGGGTATTCTGGCTACACCTTC. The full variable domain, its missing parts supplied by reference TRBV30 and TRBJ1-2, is SQTIHQWPATLVQPVGSPLSLECTVEGTSNPNLYWYRQAAGRGLQLLFYSVGIGQISSEVPQNLSASRPQDRQFILSSKKLLLSDSGFYLCARSGQGYSGYTFGSGTRLTVV.